The clone carrying this T cell receptor (beta chain) was detected many times. Its target is unknown. A total of 2 million PBMCs stored at -80 degrees C provided the unsorted libraries. The CDR3 contains 12 residues. Looked up from germline, CDR1 is LNHNV and CDR2 is YYDKDF (reference sequence). V was clipped by 0 bases and J by 4 bases, with 3 bases between them. The data were taken from a study of neurological immune-mediated disorders. A 10-nucleotide random UMI tagged transcripts in template-switch 5'RACE cDNA synthesis. TCRdb called the 5' RACE reads again in MiXCR, with one record for every CDR3 protein. This sample yields some 41,000 distinct CDR3 sequences, of which 2% to 3% are seen a single time; 9% to 15% belongs to the top ten. Notes on the study in general: Phylogenetic grouping assigned the repertoires of 18 of 34 multiple sclerosis patients to a single related-CDR3 cluster, representing a possible signature.

The chain carries TRBV15 and TRBJ1-2, with D unclear. The sequence was collected from a man aged 25-40 years with multiple sclerosis. The sequenced material came from PBMCs. CDR3 sequence: CATSRDAYGYTF. In DNA form, the CDR3 reads TGTGCCACCAGCAGAGACGCCTATGGCTACACCTTC.